The TCR beta chain described here comes from a study of T-cell memory formation after mild COVID-19. Overall study context: For the most part, TCR clusters were specific to one donor.

TCRdb reanalysed the 5' RACE reads using MiXCR and keeps one entry per CDR3 protein. Among approximately 150,000 distinct CDR3 sequences, roughly 15% were seen once, and the ten largest hold 11% to 15%. This CDR3 is built from 15 residues. V was pared by 0 bases and J by 5 bases, with 7 bases of the junction left unmatched. Germline V lookup: CDR1 SQVTM, CDR2 ANQGSEA. Study-wide findings and caveats: The finding that pre-infection memory included some responding clones suggested that cross-reactive memory joined.

This clonotype was detected a few times. Its antigen is still unknown. The chain combines TRBV29-1 with TRBJ2-3; TRBD2 aligns across 8 bases. Sequenced input: PBMCs or a T cell subset sorted from them (not recorded which). This receptor was obtained from an adult woman who had mild COVID-19 (a few samples of this study predate the infection). Cell type and time point are not known. The CDR3 reads CSVEDTSGWGDTQYF. CDR3 bases: TGCAGCGTTGAAGACACTAGCGGATGGGGAGATACGCAGTATTTT.